This record concerns one T cell receptor beta chain sequence. What it recognizes is unknown. The data belong to a study of T cells in tuberculosis. The study, taken as a whole, reports: Classification accuracy was roughly 90% (AUROC roughly 0.88) with the GMM-specific repertoire.

This CDR3 is built from 16 residues. From germline, CDR1 is SNHLY and CDR2 FYNNEI. V was trimmed by 2 bases and J by 0 bases, leaving 10 bases between them. Generated by immunoSEQ multiplex PCR, the TCRdb table keeps only in-frame clones and is missing some. The top ten hold 12% of the sample, which has 37,000 or so clones, around 93% seen once. Adolescents were screened for latent TB by skin test and IGRA. The J gene is TRBJ2-2, the V gene TRBV2; D may be TRBD2 (7 bases). The clonotype originates from a donor aged 10-29 years with latent tuberculosis or without tuberculosis infection. Some clones in this sample may be carry-over from other donors' samples. The material sequenced was PBMCs. CDR3 nucleotides: TGTGCCAGCAGTGAACGGGGGGCCACGAACACCGGGGAGCTGTTTTTT. This gives the protein CASSERGATNTGELFF.